This TCR beta chain is drawn from a study of cytomegalovirus exposure and HLA in healthy donors. The V end lost 4 bases, the J end lost 4 bases, and 14 bases lay between the germline ends. The CDR3 spans 14 residues. CDR1 and CDR2 (germline): SGDLS, YYNGEE. Whole-study results and caveats: Cytomegalovirus-associated status was assigned to about 180 TCR beta chains. Segments of the TCR beta V type were, in most cases, productive about 87% or about 30% of the time in an earlier analysis.

With respect to this clone: The antigen remains unidentified.

Primers included in the PCR were 60 Vbeta and 13 Jbeta primers. The table came from immunoSEQ multiplex PCR; TCRdb's copy has only in-frame clones and leaves some out. This sample has 150,000 to 250,000 clones; 82% occur once, and the top ten carry 6.5%. This clonotype was obtained from a woman between 45 and 60 years old in good health and CMV-seropositive. Material for sequencing was PBMCs. The J gene is TRBJ1-2, the V gene TRBV9, with no clear D. CDR3 nucleotide sequence: TGTGCCAGCAGCCAGGCCGATTCTCCCTATGGCTACACCTTC. Amino acids: CASSQADSPYGYTF.